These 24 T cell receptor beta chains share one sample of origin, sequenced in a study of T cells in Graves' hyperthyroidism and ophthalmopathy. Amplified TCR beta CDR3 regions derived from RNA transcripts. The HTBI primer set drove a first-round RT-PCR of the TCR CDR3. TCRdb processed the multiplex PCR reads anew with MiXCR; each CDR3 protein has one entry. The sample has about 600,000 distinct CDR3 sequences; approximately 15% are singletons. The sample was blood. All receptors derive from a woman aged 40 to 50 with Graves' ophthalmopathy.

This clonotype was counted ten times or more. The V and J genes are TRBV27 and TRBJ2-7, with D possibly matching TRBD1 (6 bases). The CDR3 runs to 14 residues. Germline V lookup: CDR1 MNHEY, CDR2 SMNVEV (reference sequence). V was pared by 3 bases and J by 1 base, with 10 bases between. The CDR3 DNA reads TGTGCCAGCAGTTTTTCGGACAGATCCTACGAGCAGTACTTC. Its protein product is CASSFSDRSYEQYF.

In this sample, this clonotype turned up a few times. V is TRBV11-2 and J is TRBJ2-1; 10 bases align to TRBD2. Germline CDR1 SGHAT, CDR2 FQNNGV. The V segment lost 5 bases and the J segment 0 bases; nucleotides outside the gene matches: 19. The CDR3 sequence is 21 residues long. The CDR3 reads CASSPRGQGVASGSSYNEQFF. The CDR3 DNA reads TGTGCCAGCAGCCCCCGGGGCCAGGGGGTTGCTAGCGGGAGCTCCTACAATGAGCAGTTCTTC.

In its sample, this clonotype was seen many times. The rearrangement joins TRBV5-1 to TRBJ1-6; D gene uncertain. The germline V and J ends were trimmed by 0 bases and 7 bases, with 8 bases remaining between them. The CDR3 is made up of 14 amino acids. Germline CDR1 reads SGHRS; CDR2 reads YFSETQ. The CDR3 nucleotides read TGCGCCAGCAGCTTGGATGGAGGGAATTCACCCCTCCACTTT. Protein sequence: CASSLDGGNSPLHF.

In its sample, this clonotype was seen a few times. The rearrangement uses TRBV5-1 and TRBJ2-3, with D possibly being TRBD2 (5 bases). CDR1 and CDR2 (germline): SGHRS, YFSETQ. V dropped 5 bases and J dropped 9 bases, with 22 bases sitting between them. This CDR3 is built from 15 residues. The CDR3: CASREGNGIFPTQYF. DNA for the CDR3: TGCGCCAGCAGGGAAGGGAACGGGATTTTTCCGACGCAGTATTTT.

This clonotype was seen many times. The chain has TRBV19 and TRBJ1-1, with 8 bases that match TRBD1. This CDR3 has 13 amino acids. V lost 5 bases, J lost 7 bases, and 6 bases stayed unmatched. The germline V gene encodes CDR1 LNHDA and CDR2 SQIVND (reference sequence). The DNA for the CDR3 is TGTGCCAGTAGTTTCCAGGGGGCCAGTGAAGCTTTCTTT. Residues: CASSFQGASEAFF.

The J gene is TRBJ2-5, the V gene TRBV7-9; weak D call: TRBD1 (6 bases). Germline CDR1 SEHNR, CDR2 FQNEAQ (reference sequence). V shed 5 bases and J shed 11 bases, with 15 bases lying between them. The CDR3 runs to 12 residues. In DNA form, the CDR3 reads TGTGCCAGCAGCCAGGACAGCCCATTACAGTACTTC. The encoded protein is CASSQDSPLQYF.

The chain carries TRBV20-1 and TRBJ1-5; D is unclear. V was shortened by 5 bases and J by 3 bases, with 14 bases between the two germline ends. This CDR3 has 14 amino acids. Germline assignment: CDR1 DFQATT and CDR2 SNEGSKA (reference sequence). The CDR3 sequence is CSAAADINNQPQHF. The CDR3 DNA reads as TGCAGTGCTGCAGCCGACATTAACAATCAGCCCCAGCATTTT.

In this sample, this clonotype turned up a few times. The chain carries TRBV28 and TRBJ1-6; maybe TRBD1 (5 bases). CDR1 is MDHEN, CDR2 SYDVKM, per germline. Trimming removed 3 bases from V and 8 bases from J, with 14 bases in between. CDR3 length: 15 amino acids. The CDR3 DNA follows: TGTGCCAGCAGTTTCAGGCAGGGTTTCGATTCACCCCTCCACTTT. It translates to CASSFRQGFDSPLHF.

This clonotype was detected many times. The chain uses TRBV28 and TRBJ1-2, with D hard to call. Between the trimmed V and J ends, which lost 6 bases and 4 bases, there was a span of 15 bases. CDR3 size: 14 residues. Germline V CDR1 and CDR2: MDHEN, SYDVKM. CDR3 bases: TGTGCCAGCAGCCCTCTCGGGCCCGGCTATGGCTACACCTTC. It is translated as CASSPLGPGYGYTF.

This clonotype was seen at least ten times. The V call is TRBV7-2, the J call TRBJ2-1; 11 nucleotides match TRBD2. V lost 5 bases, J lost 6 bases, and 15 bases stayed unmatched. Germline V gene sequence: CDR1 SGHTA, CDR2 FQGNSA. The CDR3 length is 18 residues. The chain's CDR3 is CASSIPPQIAGGPNEQFF. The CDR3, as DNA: TGTGCCAGCAGCATCCCGCCCCAGATAGCGGGGGGGCCCAATGAGCAGTTCTTC.

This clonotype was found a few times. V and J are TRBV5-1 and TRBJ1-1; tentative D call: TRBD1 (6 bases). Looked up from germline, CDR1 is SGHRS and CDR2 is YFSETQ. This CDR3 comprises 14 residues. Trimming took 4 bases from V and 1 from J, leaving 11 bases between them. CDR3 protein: CASSEWGANTEAFF. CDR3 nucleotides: TGCGCCAGCAGCGAGTGGGGGGCGAACACTGAAGCTTTCTTT. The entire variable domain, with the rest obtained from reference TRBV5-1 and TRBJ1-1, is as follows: KAGVTQTPRYLIKTRGQQVTLSCSPISGHRSVSWYQQTPGQGLQFLFEYFSETQRNKGNFPGRFSGRQFSNSRSEMNVSTLELGDSALYLCASSEWGANTEAFFGQGTRLTVV.

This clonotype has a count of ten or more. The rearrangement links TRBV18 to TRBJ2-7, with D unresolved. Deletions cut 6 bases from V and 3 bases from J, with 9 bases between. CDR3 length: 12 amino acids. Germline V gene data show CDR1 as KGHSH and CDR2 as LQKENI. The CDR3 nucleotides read TGTGCCAGCTCTAATTACGGCTACGAGCAGTACTTC. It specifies CASSNYGYEQYF.

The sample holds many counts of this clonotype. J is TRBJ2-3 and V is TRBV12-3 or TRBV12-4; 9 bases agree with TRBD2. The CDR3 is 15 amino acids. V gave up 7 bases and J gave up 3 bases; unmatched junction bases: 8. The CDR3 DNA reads TGTGCCAGCATCCAAGCGGGGGGAGGAACAGATACGCAGTATTTT. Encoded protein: CASIQAGGGTDTQYF.

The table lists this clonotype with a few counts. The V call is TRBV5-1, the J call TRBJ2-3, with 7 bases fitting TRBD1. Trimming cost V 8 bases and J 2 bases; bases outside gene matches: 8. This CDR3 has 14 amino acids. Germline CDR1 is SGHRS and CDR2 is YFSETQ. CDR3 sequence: CASTKGANTDTQYF. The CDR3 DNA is TGCGCCAGTACAAAGGGGGCAAACACAGATACGCAGTATTTT.

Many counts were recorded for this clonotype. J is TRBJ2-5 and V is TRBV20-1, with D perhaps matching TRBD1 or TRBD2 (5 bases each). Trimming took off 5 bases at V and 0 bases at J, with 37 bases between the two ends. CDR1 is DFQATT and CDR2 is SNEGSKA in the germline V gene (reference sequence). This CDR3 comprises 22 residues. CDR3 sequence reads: CSADIGWPGVVGASRDQETQYF. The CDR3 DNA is TGCAGTGCTGACATAGGGTGGCCTGGAGTTGTTGGGGCTAGCCGCGACCAAGAGACCCAGTACTTC.

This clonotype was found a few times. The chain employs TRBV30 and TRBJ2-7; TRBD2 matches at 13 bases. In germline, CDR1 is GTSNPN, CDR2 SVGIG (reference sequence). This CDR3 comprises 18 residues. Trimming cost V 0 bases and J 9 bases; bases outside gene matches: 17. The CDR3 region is CAWSVRTLVGLAGVGQYF. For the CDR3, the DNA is TGTGCCTGGAGTGTACGGACCCTAGTAGGACTAGCGGGAGTCGGGCAGTACTTC.

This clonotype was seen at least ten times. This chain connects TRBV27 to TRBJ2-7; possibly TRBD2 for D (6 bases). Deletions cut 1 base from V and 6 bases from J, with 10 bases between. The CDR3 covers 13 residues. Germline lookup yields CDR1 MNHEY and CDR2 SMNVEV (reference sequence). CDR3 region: CASSLYRRGEQYF. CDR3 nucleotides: TGTGCCAGCAGTTTATACAGGAGGGGCGAGCAGTACTTC.

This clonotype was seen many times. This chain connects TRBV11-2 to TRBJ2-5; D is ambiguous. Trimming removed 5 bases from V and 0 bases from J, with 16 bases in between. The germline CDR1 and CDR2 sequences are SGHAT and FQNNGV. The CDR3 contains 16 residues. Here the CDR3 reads CASSILPDRYQETQYF. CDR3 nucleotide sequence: TGTGCCAGCAGCATACTACCAGACCGGTACCAAGAGACCCAGTACTTC.

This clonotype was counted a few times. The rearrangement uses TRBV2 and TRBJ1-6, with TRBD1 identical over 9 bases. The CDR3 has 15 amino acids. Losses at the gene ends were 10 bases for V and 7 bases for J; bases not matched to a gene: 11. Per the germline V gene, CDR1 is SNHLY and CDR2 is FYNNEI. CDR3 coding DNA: TGTGCCACCCTAAACTTCGGACAGGGGAATTCACCCCTCCACTTT. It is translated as CATLNFGQGNSPLHF.

The CDR3 coding sequence is TGCAGTGCTGGATCTCCTGGGAGAGAGACCCAGTACTTC. Its protein product is CSAGSPGRETQYF. The genes are TRBV20-1 and TRBJ2-5, with D tentatively TRBD2 (5 bases). The CDR3 has 13 amino acids. Germline loops: CDR1 DFQATT, CDR2 SNEGSKA (reference sequence). Trimming left V 5 bases short and J 4 bases short, with 14 bases between.

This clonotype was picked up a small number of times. This CDR3 reads CAWSVYKGGVNTGELFF. For the CDR3, the DNA is TGTGCCTGGAGTGTATATAAGGGAGGGGTGAACACCGGGGAGCTGTTTTTT. This sequence joins TRBV30 and TRBJ2-2; TRBD2 agrees at 7 bases. Trimming took 0 bases from V and 1 from J; bases not matched to a gene: 8. This CDR3 spans 17 amino acids. Per the germline V gene, CDR1 is GTSNPN and CDR2 is SVGIG (reference sequence).

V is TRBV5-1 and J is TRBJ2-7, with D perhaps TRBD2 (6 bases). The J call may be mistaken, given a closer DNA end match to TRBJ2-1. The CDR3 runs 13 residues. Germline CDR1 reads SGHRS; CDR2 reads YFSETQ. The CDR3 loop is CASSTVGSYEQFF. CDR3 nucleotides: TGCGCCAGCAGTACGGTCGGGAGTTACGAGCAGTTCTTC.

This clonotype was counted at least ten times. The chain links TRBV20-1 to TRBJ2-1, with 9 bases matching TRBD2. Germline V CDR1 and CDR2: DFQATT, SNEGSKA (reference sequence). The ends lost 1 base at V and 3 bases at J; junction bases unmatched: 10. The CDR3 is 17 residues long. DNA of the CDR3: TGCAGTGCTAGAGTTGATAGACTAGCGGCCTACTACAATGAGCAGTTCTTC. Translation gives CSARVDRLAAYYNEQFF.

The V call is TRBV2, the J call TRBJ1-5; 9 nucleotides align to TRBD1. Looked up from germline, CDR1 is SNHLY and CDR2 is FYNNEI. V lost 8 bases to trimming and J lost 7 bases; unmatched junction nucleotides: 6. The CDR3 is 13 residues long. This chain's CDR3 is CASVGQGNQPQHF. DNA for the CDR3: TGTGCCAGCGTGGGACAGGGTAACCAGCCCCAGCATTTT.